The 11 T cell receptor delta chains in this list originate from one sample, sequenced in a study of gamma-delta chains in newborns, infants, children. TCRdb reapplied CATT to the reads. This table holds roughly 7,900 delta-chain clones, under 3.5% found once. The sequencing sample was made of blood. The receptors shown here come from a child who was a newborn, infant or young child, either healthy, febrile or measles-vaccinated (not recorded which).

This clone is medium-sized in the sample. This rearrangement joins TRDV2 to TRDJ1, with TRDD3 identical over 11 bases. The trim removed 0 bases at V and 0 bases at J, leaving 8 bases unmatched. The germline V gene encodes CDR1 GEAIGNYY and CDR2 EKD. This CDR3 has 18 residues. The CDR3 DNA reads TGTGCCTGTGACACCGAAGTGGGGGATACGCCGTACACCGATAAACTCATCTTT. Protein product: CACDTEVGDTPYTDKLIF.

This clone was observed a handful of times. The chain has TRDV2 and TRDJ3; the D gene is possibly TRDD3 (6 bases). V dropped 1 base and J dropped 2 bases, with 17 bases sitting between them. Germline V gene lookup returns CDR1 GEAIGNYY and CDR2 EKD. This CDR3 is built from 19 residues. CDR3 sequence (DNA): TGTGCCTGTGACACGGTGGGGGTTCAAAGCCCCTGGGACACCCGACAGATGTTTTTC. Its translation is CACDTVGVQSPWDTRQMFF.

This clone was counted a few times. Only one base separates this from a far larger clonotype, so it likely reflects a read error. Other nucleotide sequences from this sample produce the same CDR3. The rearrangement uses TRDV2 and TRDJ3; TRDD3 matches at 10 bases. After removal of 3 bases from V and 4 bases from J, the junction contained 8 bases not matched to a gene. Germline loops: CDR1 GEAIGNYY, CDR2 EKD. The CDR3 is 18 amino acids. The CDR3 DNA follows: TGTGCCTGTGACTATGGGGGATACCGCTCTTGGGACACCCGACAGATGTTTTTC. Protein: CACDYGGYRSWDTRQMFF.

This clone appeared a few times. This clone may be a read error of a much larger clone one base away. The chain uses TRDV2 and TRDJ3; 9 nucleotides agree with TRDD3. The J gene was missing in TCRdb and was found by matching the end of the DNA to germline. The length of the CDR3 is 19 residues. J was trimmed by 0 bases and V by 5 bases; bases with no gene match: 10. Per germline, CDR1 GEAIGNYY and CDR2 EKD. The CDR3 sequence is CACGVAAGIRSWDTRQMFF. The CDR3 region has the DNA TGTGCCTGTGGCGTTGCGGCGGGGATACGCTCCTGGGACACCCGACAGATGTTTTTC.

This clone was counted only a few times. V is TRDV2 and J is TRDJ3, with 12 bases lining up with TRDD3. This CDR3 has 22 amino acids. V was pared by 3 bases and J by 2 bases, with 16 bases of the junction left unmatched. Germline lookup yields CDR1 GEAIGNYY and CDR2 EKD. The CDR3 DNA sequence: TGTGCCTGTGACGCAGCCCATACTGGGGGATACTTTAGCCCCTGGGACACCCGACAGATGTTTTTC. As protein: CACDAAHTGGYFSPWDTRQMFF.

In this sample, this clone turned up many times. Within the sample, other DNA sequences also encode this same CDR3. The chain uses TRDV2 and TRDJ3, with D maybe TRDD3 (6 bases). V lost 0 bases and J 0 bases, leaving 11 bases between the germline ends. The CDR3 has 18 residues. Germline V gene lookup returns CDR1 GEAIGNYY and CDR2 EKD. The CDR3 sequence: CACDTWGASSWDTRQMFF. The CDR3 region has the DNA TGTGCCTGTGACACCTGGGGGGCGAGCTCCTGGGACACCCGACAGATGTTTTTC.

With regard to this clone: A much larger clone differs by one base, so this may be a read error. The same CDR3 also results from other DNA sequences found in this sample. The genes are TRDV2 and TRDJ3; 13 bases are shared with TRDD3. There are 21 residues in the CDR3. The germline V gene encodes CDR1 GEAIGNYY and CDR2 EKD. The V segment lost 0 bases and the J segment 0 bases; nucleotides outside the gene matches: 7. The CDR3 reads CACDTVLGDTLSSWDTRQMFF. DNA for the CDR3: TGTGCCTGTGACACCGTACTGGGGGATACGCTGAGCTCCTGGGACACCCGACAGATGTTTTTC.

The rearrangement uses TRDV2 and TRDJ1; a possible D gene is TRDD3 (6 bases). With 0 bases removed from V and 0 bases from J, the gap between germline ends came to 22 bases. CDR3 length equals 19 residues. CDR1 is GEAIGNYY and CDR2 is EKD in the germline V gene. The CDR3 here is CACDTTYWEIHPYTDKLIF. In DNA form, the CDR3 reads TGTGCCTGTGACACCACGTACTGGGAGATACACCCGTACACCGATAAACTCATCTTT.

This clone was detected only a few times. This may come from a read error, since a much larger clone is one base off. Different DNA sequences within this sample yield the same CDR3. The rearrangement joins TRDV2 to TRDJ3, with 10 bases fitting TRDD3. V was pared by 1 base and J by 8 bases, with 10 bases of the junction left unmatched. The CDR3 has 18 amino acids. Germline V CDR1 and CDR2: GEAIGNYY, EKD. The CDR3 DNA sequence: TGTGCCTGTGACACTGTGGGATTGGGGGATACTCACACCCGACAGATGTTTTTC. This codes for CACDTVGLGDTHTRQMFF.

A word on this clone: This DNA translates differently at residue 4 from the TCRdb protein, which is that of a much larger clone; a read error is likely, and the protein shown is the DNA's own translation. Other DNA sequences in this specimen translate into the identical CDR3. The J gene is TRDJ3, the V gene TRDV2; D remains ambiguous. CDR1 is GEAIGNYY and CDR2 is EKD in the germline V gene. Between the trimmed V and J ends, which lost 5 bases and 2 bases, there was a span of 3 bases. The CDR3 is 13 residues long. Written as DNA, the CDR3 is TGTGCCTGTGGTACCTGGGACACCCGACAGATGTTTTTC. Protein product: CACGTWDTRQMFF.

This clone appeared a few times. With a far larger clone one base away, a read error is the likely cause. The V call is TRDV2, the J call TRDJ3; the match to TRDD3 covers 11 bases. The germline gives CDR1 GEAIGNYY, CDR2 EKD. The CDR3 runs to 19 residues. CDR3 loop: CACDTVLGDSSWDTRQVFF. In DNA form, the CDR3 reads TGTGCCTGTGACACCGTACTGGGGGATAGCTCCTGGGACACCCGACAGGTGTTTTTC.